These T cell receptor beta chains were read from a single sample in a study of vaccination effects on CD4 cells after COVID-19. Here immunoSEQ multiplex PCR was the method, and the copy in TCRdb shows in-frame clones only, minus some. Here the sample spans under 40,000 clones, 55% to 80% being singletons. Their recognized antigens are unknown. The sequenced sample was CD4+ T cells from PBMCs cultured without peptide, obtained before COVID-19 vaccination. These TCRs come from a human donor who received a COVID-19 vaccine. Both conserved end residues are trimmed from each CDR3. Fields, in order: J gene, V gene, CDR3 protein.

TRBJ1-6	TRBV2	ASSERSSYNSPLH
TRBJ1-6	TRBV7-9	ASSLEDLNSPLH
TRBJ2-7	TRBV3-1/TRBV3-2	ASSQALAGGYEQY
TRBJ2-3	TRBV4-2	ASSQELVVFLDTQY
TRBJ2-7	TRBV7-9	ASSGSGRDYEQY
TRBJ2-2	TRBV5-4	ASSQPTDSTGELF
TRBJ2-5	TRBV18	ASSPDPQETQY
TRBJ2-3	TRBV27	ASSRQVSSDTQY
TRBJ1-2	TRBV13	ASSLRQAGGYT
TRBJ2-3	TRBV19	ASSKTSGRADTQY
TRBJ1-5	TRBV7-2	ASSSGQHQPQH
TRBJ2-5	TRBV18	ASSLLAGGWETQY
TRBJ2-7	TRBV10-3	AISESEGGYEQY
TRBJ2-5	TRBV6-1	ASSEREEETQY
TRBJ2-7	TRBV6-4	ASSQGTGREQY
TRBJ2-3	TRBV5-6	ASSLGQLDTQY